The 21 T cell receptor beta chains below all came from one sample that was sequenced in a study of blood T cell repertoires in COVID-19. Generated by immunoSEQ multiplex PCR, the TCRdb table keeps only in-frame clones and is missing some. The table includes 120,000 or so clones, 79% detected once. Sequenced input: peripheral blood. The receptors derive from a man aged 35-49 years with active or convalescent COVID-19.

The rearrangement uses TRBV18 and TRBJ2-7; TRBD1 aligns across 10 bases. After removal of 1 base from V and 4 bases from J, the junction contained 1 base not matched to a gene. The CDR3 covers 14 residues. Germline values: CDR1 KGHSH, CDR2 LQKENI. CDR3 loop: CASSPRDRGYEQYF. The CDR3 nucleotides read TGTGCCAGCTCACCACGGGACAGGGGTTACGAGCAGTACTTC.

The chain joins TRBV24-1 to TRBJ2-3; D is unclear. Germline assignment: CDR1 KGHDR and CDR2 SFDVKD. The CDR3 is 15 amino acids. The ends were cut back, 3 bases at V and 5 bases at J, with 14 bases in the middle. The CDR3 loop reads CATSDAGPTGDTQYF. The CDR3 DNA reads TGTGCCACCAGTGATGCCGGTCCTACGGGAGATACGCAGTATTTT.

The J gene is TRBJ2-5, the V gene TRBV5-5, with TRBD1 matching 10 bases. V was clipped by 4 bases and J by 5 bases; unmatched bases: 8. CDR1 is SGHKS, CDR2 YYEKEE, per germline (reference sequence). The CDR3 is 15 amino acids. CDR3 nucleotide sequence: TGTGCCAGCAGCACTCGACAGGGGGCCATGGAGACCCAGTACTTC. It encodes CASSTRQGAMETQYF.

This chain uses TRBV19 with TRBJ2-7; 8 bases line up with TRBD1. CDR3 length equals 15 residues. V lost 8 bases and J lost 7; bases outside the gene matches: 16. Germline V gene lookup returns CDR1 LNHDA and CDR2 SQIVND (reference sequence). Written as DNA, the CDR3 is TGTGCCAGTTCTCTAGGACAGGGAAAACAGTGGGAGCAGTACTTC. This encodes CASSLGQGKQWEQYF.

The V and J genes are TRBV30 and TRBJ1-6, with 7 bases identical to TRBD1. Germline V CDR1 and CDR2: GTSNPN, SVGIG (reference sequence). V trimming: 5 bases; J trimming: 6 bases; junction bases outside the gene matches: 4. The length of the CDR3 is 13 residues. CDR3 protein: CAWQTGSNSPLHF. In nucleotides, the CDR3 is TGTGCCTGGCAGACAGGGAGTAATTCACCCCTCCACTTT.

CDR3 DNA sequence: TGTGCCAGCAGCACCGGTACAGGGGCGATGAACACTGAAGCTTTCTTT. Amino acid sequence: CASSTGTGAMNTEAFF. This sequence joins TRBV5-5 and TRBJ1-1, with TRBD1 matching 7 bases. Germline V gives CDR1 SGHKS, CDR2 YYEKEE (reference sequence). V lost 4 bases, J lost 0 bases, and 9 bases stayed unmatched. The CDR3 has 16 amino acids.

The chain combines TRBV10-1 with TRBJ2-6; D is uncertain. This CDR3 spans 15 amino acids. V lost 3 bases, J lost 1 base, and 7 bases lay in between. Germline V gene lookup returns CDR1 WNHNN and CDR2 SYGVQD (reference sequence). CDR3: CASSDHRSGANVLTF. The CDR3 nucleotides read TGCGCCAGCAGTGACCATCGGTCTGGGGCCAACGTCCTGACTTTC.

This chain connects TRBV3-1 (or the pseudogene TRBV3-2) to TRBJ2-1; 7 bases fit TRBD2. Germline CDR1 and CDR2: LGHDT and YNNKEL (reference sequence). CDR3 length: 16 amino acids. J gave up 7 bases and V 2 bases, and 11 bases lay outside the gene matches. Here the CDR3 reads CASSQFGAGTTNEQFF. The DNA for the CDR3 is TGTGCCAGCAGCCAATTCGGAGCGGGGACCACAAATGAGCAGTTCTTC.

CDR3 sequence (DNA): TGTGCCAGCAGTTTAGGGACAGGGCTGGAGACCCAGTACTTC. Its protein product is CASSLGTGLETQYF. The V call is TRBV27, the J call TRBJ2-5; TRBD1 matches at 9 bases. V shed 2 bases and J 5 bases; nucleotides not matched to a gene: 3. This CDR3 comprises 14 residues. CDR1 is MNHEY and CDR2 is SMNVEV in the germline V gene (reference sequence).

The chain has TRBV5-5 and TRBJ2-7; TRBD2 agrees at 11 bases. The CDR3 runs to 16 residues. The germline V gene has CDR1 SGHKS and CDR2 YYEKEE (reference sequence). Unmatched junction bases numbered 3, after V lost 0 bases and J lost 1 base. CDR3 amino acids: CASSLDTSGGSYEQYF. The CDR3 DNA follows: TGTGCCAGCAGCTTGGATACTAGCGGGGGATCCTACGAGCAGTACTTC. Together with reference TRBV5-5 and TRBJ2-7, the CDR3 gives the full variable domain: DAGVTQSPTHLIKTRGQQVTLRCSPISGHKSVSWYQQVLGQGPQFIFQYYEKEERGRGNFPDRFSARQFPNYSSELNVNALLLGDSALYLCASSLDTSGGSYEQYFGPGTRLTVT.

The V call is TRBV11-2, the J call TRBJ1-1; D remains ambiguous. The V gene's germline CDR1 is SGHAT and CDR2 FQNNGV. Trimming stripped 4 bases from V and 5 bases from J, with 8 bases between. CDR3 length: 12 residues. The CDR3: CASSSGGTEAFF. The CDR3 nucleotides read TGTGCCAGCAGCTCGGGAGGGACTGAAGCTTTCTTT.

V and J are TRBV24-1 and TRBJ2-1, with TRBD2 identical over 14 bases. This CDR3 region has 18 residues. Trimming took 0 bases from V and 7 from J; bases not matched to a gene: 7. Per germline, CDR1 KGHDR and CDR2 SFDVKD. The CDR3 bases are TGTGCCACCAGTGATTTGCAGACTAGCGGGGGGGCCTGGAATGAGCAGTTCTTC. Translation gives CATSDLQTSGGAWNEQFF.

The chain carries TRBV18 and TRBJ2-3, with D maybe TRBD2 (6 bases). The V end lost 1 base, the J end lost 3 bases, and 17 bases lay between the germline ends. The V gene's germline CDR1 is KGHSH and CDR2 LQKENI. The CDR3 has 17 residues. CDR3 bases: TGTGCCAGCTCACCACGTCAAGGCGGGGCGTCAACAGATACGCAGTATTTT. This translates into CASSPRQGGASTDTQYF.

The chain recombines TRBV6-5 with TRBJ1-3; D unclear. Germline V gene data show CDR1 as MNHEY and CDR2 as SVGAGI. The CDR3 has 12 residues. The germline V and J ends were trimmed by 8 bases and 2 bases, with 7 bases remaining between them. Here the CDR3 DNA reads TGTGCCAGCGGAGAGGCTGGAAACACCATATATTTT. It yields the protein CASGEAGNTIYF.

The J gene is TRBJ2-7, the V gene TRBV9; D ambiguous. The CDR3 consists of 12 residues. CDR1 is SGDLS and CDR2 is YYNGEE in the germline V gene. Deletions cut 7 bases from V and 0 bases from J, with 8 bases between. The DNA for the CDR3 is TGTGCCAGCTCCCCGGGCTCCTACGAGCAGTACTTC. It specifies CASSPGSYEQYF.

This clone was seen a few times. V usage is TRBV5-1 and J usage is TRBJ2-3, with TRBD2 matching 12 bases. The germline gives CDR1 SGHRS, CDR2 YFSETQ. CDR3 size: 17 residues. The J segment lost 2 bases and the V segment lost 0 bases, leaving 4 bases of the junction unmatched. CDR3 nucleotides: TGCGCCAGCAGCTTGGGACTAGCGGGAGTAGTCACAGATACGCAGTATTTT. Translated: CASSLGLAGVVTDTQYF.

The rearrangement links TRBV21-1 to TRBJ1-1. TRBV21-1 constitutes a pseudogene. CDR3 length: 14 residues. CDR3 DNA sequence: TGTGCCAGCAGCGAATTTACGGTGAGCACTGAAGCTTTCTTT. It yields the protein CASSEFTVSTEAFF.

V usage is TRBV5-1 and J usage is TRBJ1-1; TRBD1 matches at 7 bases. The CDR3 sequence is 14 residues long. Germline CDR1 SGHRS, CDR2 YFSETQ. V shed 3 bases and J 4 bases; nucleotides not matched to a gene: 6. The CDR3 here is CASSSRQGGTEAFF. The CDR3 DNA is TGCGCCAGCAGCTCGCGGCAGGGGGGCACTGAAGCTTTCTTT. Drawing the rest from reference TRBV5-1 and TRBJ1-1, the complete variable domain is KAGVTQTPRYLIKTRGQQVTLSCSPISGHRSVSWYQQTPGQGLQFLFEYFSETQRNKGNFPGRFSGRQFSNSRSEMNVSTLELGDSALYLCASSSRQGGTEAFFGQGTRLTVV.

The rearrangement uses TRBV29-1 and TRBJ1-2, with 7 bases that match TRBD1. The ends lost 3 bases at V and 2 bases at J; junction bases unmatched: 3. The germline gives CDR1 SQVTM, CDR2 ANQGSEA. This CDR3 has 13 amino acids. DNA of the CDR3: TGCAGCGTTGAGAGGGGGCAGAACTATGGCTACACCTTC. Translated: CSVERGQNYGYTF.

The rearrangement links TRBV7-2 to TRBJ2-4; 11 bases line up with TRBD2. Trimming cost V 5 bases and J 10 bases; bases outside gene matches: 13. Germline lookup yields CDR1 SGHTA and CDR2 FQGNSA. The length of the CDR3 is 16 residues. CDR3 residues: CASSPATSGRRGIQYF. In nucleotides, the CDR3 is TGTGCCAGCAGCCCAGCAACTAGCGGGAGACGGGGTATTCAGTACTTC.

The chain uses TRBV19 and TRBJ1-3, with TRBD1 matching over 7 bases. This CDR3 is built from 16 residues. Germline values: CDR1 LNHDA, CDR2 SQIVND (reference sequence). The V and J ends lost 7 bases and 0 bases, in that order; junction bases with no gene match: 9. The CDR3 spells CASTAGQLLSGNTIYF. The CDR3, as DNA: TGTGCCAGTACCGCGGGACAGTTACTCTCTGGAAACACCATATATTTT.